The T cell receptor beta chain under discussion was sequenced for a study of T-cell reconstitution after alpha-beta-depleted transplantation in children (dated by TCRdb to 2016 to 2017). At the level of the whole study: Using TCR repertoire profiling, the study quantitatively followed how T-cell immune reconstitution unfolded in children after TCRalphabeta/CD19-depleted allogeneic hematopoietic cell transplantation.

Library construction relied on PCR. This sample was sequenced with an Illumina HiSeq 2500. Molecular barcoding was employed in the preparation of TCR libraries, with unique molecular identifiers being used to normalize TCRbeta repertoire quantification. Through fastp at Q25 and MiXCR, TCRdb rebuilt clones from the public reads, retaining in-frame beta chains. Records with the same CDR3 protein are collapsed into one entry carrying the most frequent genes and DNA. This sample comprises nearly 400,000 distinct CDR3 sequences, 20% of them detected only once. The ten most abundant clones make up 3.5% to 4% of the sample. Details on this clonotype: Its antigen remains undetermined. One base away there is no much larger clone; base qualities are not given.

From the germline V gene, CDR1 is SGHTA and CDR2 is FQGNSA. The CDR3 goes from the cysteine to the phenylalanine over 15 residues. Of all the DNA, just the CDR3 is kept, 45 bases in frame from base 1. The germline V end is reduced by 6 bases and the J end by 3 bases; junction bases left unmatched: 10. The specimen was PBMCs from the stem cell graft donor, collected from the stem cell graft. Here the chain combines TRBV7-2 and TRBJ2-7; TRBD2 lines up with 8 middle nucleotides. The sequence was collected from a human donor who donated a stem cell graft to a child with acute myeloid leukemia. The bases read TGTGCCAGCAGTTACTTTAGCGGGGCGAACTACGAGCAGTACTTC. This gives the protein CASSYFSGANYEQYF.